Sequencing of this T cell receptor beta chain was carried out in a study of shared clonotypes between healthy human individuals. Each cell subset's genomic DNA was divided evenly among several immunoSEQ plates. Repertoires were generated with immunoSEQ multiplex PCR, while TCRdb's copy carries only in-frame clones and drops some. The sample yields about 960,000 clones, 76% seen once. This CDR3 has 12 residues. Trimming cost V 3 bases and J 7 bases, with 7 bases left between them. Germline lookup yields CDR1 MDHEN and CDR2 SYDVKM. The chain couples TRBV28 to TRBJ1-5; D is unresolved. This TCR was recovered from a man between 18 and 35 years old in good health. Sequencing input: memory CD4+ T cells sorted from blood. Subset denoted: CD45RA-negative fraction. CDR3 bases: TGTGCCAGCAGTTTTCCCTCCCAGCCCCAGCATTTT. Its protein product is CASSFPSQPQHF.